Listed here are 23 T cell receptor beta chains from one sample, sequenced in a study of cytomegalovirus exposure and HLA in healthy donors. The primer mix had 60 Vbeta and 13 Jbeta primers. Profiled with immunoSEQ multiplex PCR; TCRdb holds only in-frame clones, not every one. The repertoire has 120,000 or so clones, over 60% of them found once; the top ten carry 2.5% to 3.5%. Sequenced input: PBMCs. The receptor source for this set is a woman aged 60-75 years in good health and CMV-seropositive.

The genes are TRBV4-2 and TRBJ2-7, with 11 positions matching TRBD2. Germline CDR1 reads LGHNA; CDR2 reads YNFKEQ. The CDR3 sequence is 16 residues long. V lost 1 base, J lost 4 bases, and 6 bases stayed unmatched. CDR3: CASSQGGTSGLYEQYF. The CDR3 nucleotides are TGTGCCAGCAGCCAAGGTGGGACTAGCGGATTGTACGAGCAGTACTTC.

The chain recombines TRBV2 with TRBJ1-6; D possibly corresponds to TRBD1 (6 bases). V lost 6 bases and J lost 7, with 13 bases in between. Looked up from germline, CDR1 is SNHLY and CDR2 is FYNNEI. The CDR3 extends over 14 amino acids. The CDR3 DNA follows: TGTGCCAGCAGAGTACAGGGTACCAATTCACCCCTCCACTTT. Protein product: CASRVQGTNSPLHF.

This chain connects TRBV9 to TRBJ2-1; D might be TRBD2 (5 bases). The CDR3 is 16 residues long. Germline V lookup: CDR1 SGDLS, CDR2 YYNGEE. V lost 0 bases, J lost 1 base, and 11 bases lay in between. The CDR3 nucleotides read TGTGCCAGCAGCGTAGGCGAGGGCGGGTCCTACAATGAGCAGTTCTTC. This codes for CASSVGEGGSYNEQFF. The full variable domain, its missing parts supplied by reference TRBV9 and TRBJ2-1, is DSGVTQTPKHLITATGQRVTLRCSPRSGDLSVYWYQQSLDQGLQFLIQYYNGEERAKGNILERFSAQQFPDLHSELNLSSLELGDSALYFCASSVGEGGSYNEQFFGPGTRLTVL.

This clone occurred once. The rearrangement links TRBV5-4 to TRBJ2-1; D unresolved. V shed 4 bases and J shed 5 bases, with 10 bases lying between them. Germline V lookup: CDR1 SGHNT, CDR2 YYREEE (reference sequence). The CDR3 is 13 amino acids. The CDR3 region has the DNA TGTGCCAGCAGCCTAAGAGATAACAATGAGCAGTTCTTC. This sequence encodes CASSLRDNNEQFF.

V usage is TRBV28 and J usage is TRBJ1-1; TRBD1 is a possible D gene (6 bases). Germline CDR1 is MDHEN and CDR2 is SYDVKM. V was clipped by 8 bases and J by 2 bases, with 12 bases between them. CDR3 length equals 13 residues. CDR3 sequence: CASGNRVNTEAFF. In DNA, the CDR3 is TGTGCCAGCGGGAACAGGGTAAACACTGAAGCTTTCTTT.

The CDR3 sequence is CASKSGAQKGNEQFF. In nucleotides, the CDR3 is TGTGCCAGCAAATCAGGGGCCCAGAAGGGGAATGAGCAGTTCTTC. The chain joins TRBV2 to TRBJ2-1; possible D gene TRBD1, 6 bases. The CDR3 has 15 residues. V was clipped by 7 bases and J by 7 bases, with 20 bases between them. Looked up from germline, CDR1 is SNHLY and CDR2 is FYNNEI.

The V gene is TRBV7-6, the J gene TRBJ2-2; 9 bases fit TRBD1. The CDR3 contains 18 residues. Germline CDR1 is SGHVS and CDR2 is FNYEAQ. Trimming removed 5 bases from V and 3 bases from J; junction bases left unmatched: 13. The CDR3 nucleotides read TGTGCCAGCAGCGAAGGGGCGGGACAGGGTCCGTACACCGGGGAGCTGTTTTTT. Its translation: CASSEGAGQGPYTGELFF.

This chain connects TRBV9 to TRBJ2-7; D is possibly TRBD2 (5 bases). V shed 4 bases and J shed 6 bases, with 20 bases lying between them. The CDR3 is made up of 15 amino acids. The germline gives CDR1 SGDLS, CDR2 YYNGEE. CDR3 sequence (DNA): TGTGCCAGCAGCACGGACGCGGGTCTCCTGGGCGAGCAGTACTTC. Its translation: CASSTDAGLLGEQYF.

This clone was recorded only once. The chain recombines TRBV4-1 with TRBJ2-7, with 7 bases matching TRBD2. Germline V gene lookup returns CDR1 MGHRA and CDR2 YSYEKL. Trimming took 0 bases from V and 5 from J; bases not matched to a gene: 10. This CDR3 comprises 16 residues. The CDR3 DNA reads TGCGCCAGCAGCCAAGAGACTAGCCTTTCACCCCACGAGCAGTACTTC. It translates to CASSQETSLSPHEQYF.

The chain carries TRBV13 and TRBJ2-7, with D perhaps TRBD2 (6 bases). V was trimmed by 2 bases and J by 1 base, leaving 12 bases between them. Per the germline V gene, CDR1 is PRHDT and CDR2 is FYEKMQ (reference sequence). There are 15 residues in the CDR3. CDR3 bases: TGTGCCAGCAGCTTACAGGGCGGGACGTCCTACGAGCAGTACTTC. It specifies CASSLQGGTSYEQYF. The whole variable domain, filled in from reference TRBV13 and TRBJ2-7, reads AAGVIQSPRHLIKEKRETATLKCYPIPRHDTVYWYQQGPGQDPQFLISFYEKMQSDKGSIPDRFSAQQFSDYHSELNMSSLELGDSALYFCASSLQGGTSYEQYFGPGTRLTVT.

The rearrangement joins TRBV12-5 to TRBJ1-2; 8 positions agree with TRBD1. V lost 6 bases to trimming and J lost 2 bases; unmatched junction nucleotides: 5. The CDR3 runs to 14 residues. The germline V gene has CDR1 LGHNT and CDR2 FRNRAP. CDR3 residues: CASGPQGANYGYTF. DNA for the CDR3: TGTGCTAGTGGACCCCAGGGGGCAAACTATGGCTACACCTTC.

This clone was observed once. This chain uses TRBV30 with TRBJ1-1; possibly TRBD1 for D (6 bases). V was clipped by 3 bases and J by 2 bases, with 13 bases between them. The CDR3 runs 14 residues. Germline values: CDR1 GTSNPN, CDR2 SVGIG (reference sequence). CDR3 nucleotides: TGTGCCTGGAGCCGGGACACAATTAACACTGAAGCTTTCTTT. Translated: CAWSRDTINTEAFF.

This clone was found a few times. This chain joins TRBV30 and TRBJ1-2; the D gene is possibly TRBD1 (5 bases). Trimming stripped 0 bases from V and 6 bases from J, with 11 bases between. Germline lookup yields CDR1 GTSNPN and CDR2 SVGIG (reference sequence). This CDR3 is 13 amino acids long. CDR3: CAWSVSGGNGYTF. In DNA form, the CDR3 reads TGTGCCTGGAGTGTCTCCGGGGGTAATGGCTACACCTTC.

V is TRBV28 and J is TRBJ2-5; TRBD2 agrees at 7 bases. The germline gives CDR1 MDHEN, CDR2 SYDVKM. The CDR3 is 13 residues long. The V segment lost 7 bases and the J segment 4 bases; nucleotides outside the gene matches: 6. The CDR3 is CASTSWGGETQYF. In DNA, the CDR3 is TGTGCCAGCACGTCCTGGGGGGGAGAGACCCAGTACTTC.

In DNA, the CDR3 is TGTGCCAGCAGCCAGGGGGCGGATTCCTACAATGAGCAGTTCTTC. Encoded protein: CASSQGADSYNEQFF. J is TRBJ2-1 and V is TRBV11-2; 8 bases are a match to TRBD1. This CDR3 is built from 15 residues. Losses at the gene ends were 5 bases for V and 1 base for J; bases not matched to a gene: 4. Germline V gives CDR1 SGHAT, CDR2 FQNNGV.

This chain connects TRBV28 to TRBJ2-2; the D gene is possibly TRBD2 (6 bases). Trimming stripped 5 bases from V and 0 bases from J, with 13 bases between. The germline CDR1 and CDR2 sequences are MDHEN and SYDVKM. This CDR3 is 16 amino acids long. CDR3 protein: CASSPRDFANTGELFF. As DNA, the CDR3 is TGTGCCAGCAGTCCCCGGGACTTCGCGAACACCGGGGAGCTGTTTTTT. The full variable domain, completed using reference TRBV28 and TRBJ2-2, is DVKVTQSSRYLVKRTGEKVFLECVQDMDHENMFWYRQDPGLGLRLIYFSYDVKMKEKGDIPEGYSVSREKKERFSLILESASTNQTSMYLCASSPRDFANTGELFFGEGSRLTVL.

The J gene is TRBJ2-1, the V gene TRBV4-1; the D gene is possibly TRBD2 (6 bases). Germline CDR1 is MGHRA and CDR2 is YSYEKL. V lost 4 bases to trimming and J lost 4 bases, with 17 bases between them. This CDR3 is built from 16 residues. In DNA form, the CDR3 reads TGCGCCAGCAGCCCGGGGGTGATTCGGAAATACAATGAGCAGTTCTTC. Translation gives CASSPGVIRKYNEQFF.

The chain carries TRBV7-3 and TRBJ2-1; 10 bases are a match to TRBD2. The junction had 19 bases not matched to a gene; V was cut back by 7 bases and J by 1 base. The CDR3 is made up of 20 amino acids. Looked up from germline, CDR1 is SGHTA and CDR2 is FQGTGA. The chain's CDR3 is CASTATLLGSGRKSYNEQFF. CDR3 DNA: TGTGCCAGCACCGCTACCTTGCTGGGTAGCGGGAGGAAGTCCTACAATGAGCAGTTCTTC.

This clone was seen ten or more times. The gene calls are TRBV9 and TRBJ2-3, with D possibly being TRBD1 (6 bases). CDR1 SGDLS and CDR2 YYNGEE come from the germline V gene. The CDR3 runs 13 residues. The germline V and J ends were trimmed by 4 bases and 6 bases, with 12 bases remaining between them. The CDR3 sequence is CASSKDSPDTQYF. As DNA, the CDR3 is TGTGCCAGCAGCAAGGACAGTCCCGATACGCAGTATTTT.

The J gene is TRBJ2-7, the V gene TRBV11-2; D is possibly TRBD1 (5 bases). The CDR3 has 15 amino acids. V was shortened by 0 bases and J by 3 bases, with 12 bases between the two germline ends. The germline V gene encodes CDR1 SGHAT and CDR2 FQNNGV. The CDR3 protein is CASSLDTTELYEQYF. DNA of the CDR3: TGTGCCAGCAGCTTAGATACGACAGAACTCTACGAGCAGTACTTC.

The V and J genes are TRBV5-1 and TRBJ2-2; TRBD2 matches at 12 bases. CDR1 is SGHRS, CDR2 YFSETQ, per germline. The CDR3 length is 15 residues. J was trimmed by 6 bases and V by 0 bases; bases with no gene match: 0. The CDR3 coding sequence is TGCGCCAGCAGCTTGGGACTAGCGGGAGCCGGGGAGCTGTTTTTT. Encoded protein: CASSLGLAGAGELFF.

This chain links TRBV28 with TRBJ1-2; 9 bases are shared with TRBD1. The V gene's germline CDR1 is MDHEN and CDR2 SYDVKM. V dropped 4 bases and J dropped 2; count of bases not matched to a gene: 5. CDR3 size: 15 residues. CDR3 coding DNA: TGTGCCAGCAGTTACCGGGGGACAGGGAACTATGGCTACACCTTC. Amino acids: CASSYRGTGNYGYTF.

This clone was observed a handful of times. The CDR3 here is CASSDGLAGEQFF. The CDR3 DNA sequence: TGTGCCAGCAGTGATGGGCTAGCGGGGGAGCAGTTCTTC. V gene TRBV2 combines with J gene TRBJ2-1; 9 nucleotides agree with TRBD2. The CDR3 is 13 residues long. The V segment lost 3 bases and the J segment 10 bases; nucleotides outside the gene matches: 4. Germline values: CDR1 SNHLY, CDR2 FYNNEI.